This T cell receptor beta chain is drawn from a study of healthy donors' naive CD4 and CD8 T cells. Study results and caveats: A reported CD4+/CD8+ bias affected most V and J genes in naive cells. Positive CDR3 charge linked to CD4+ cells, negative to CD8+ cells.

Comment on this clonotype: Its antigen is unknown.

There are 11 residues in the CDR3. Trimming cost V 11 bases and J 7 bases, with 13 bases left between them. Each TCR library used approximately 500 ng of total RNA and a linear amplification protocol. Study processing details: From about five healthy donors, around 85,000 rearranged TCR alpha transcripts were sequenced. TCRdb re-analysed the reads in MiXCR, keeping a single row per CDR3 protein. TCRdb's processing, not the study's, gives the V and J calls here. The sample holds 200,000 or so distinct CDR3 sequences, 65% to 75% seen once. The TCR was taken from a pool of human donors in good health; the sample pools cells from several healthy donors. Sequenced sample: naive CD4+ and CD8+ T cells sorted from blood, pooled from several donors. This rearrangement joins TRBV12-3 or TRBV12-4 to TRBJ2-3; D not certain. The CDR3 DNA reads TGTGCCTCATCCGTAGCCTATACGCAGTATTTT. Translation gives CASSVAYTQYF.